This TCR beta chain originates from a study of blood T cell repertoires in COVID-19. This table comes from immunoSEQ multiplex PCR, and its TCRdb copy is limited to in-frame clones, with some not included. The data show more than 20,000 clones, with roughly 80% seen just once and less than 65% held by the top ten. This clone showed up just a few times. Germline V gives CDR1 MNHEY, CDR2 SVGAGI. The CDR3 totals 13 residues. Trimming cost V 10 bases and J 1 base, with 13 bases left between them. The genes are TRBV6-5 and TRBJ1-1; D is ambiguous. Sequencing used peripheral blood. The sequence was collected from a man in his fifties or sixties with active or convalescent COVID-19. This CDR3 is CATRGLGNTEAFF. The CDR3 coding sequence is TGTGCCACGCGGGGTCTGGGGAACACTGAAGCTTTCTTT.